Following are 27 T cell receptor beta chains from one sample sequenced in a study of cytomegalovirus exposure and HLA in healthy donors. PCR was performed using 60 Vbeta and 13 Jbeta primers. Produced via immunoSEQ multiplex PCR; TCRdb's table is partial and in-frame only. Of about 300,000 clones in the sample, roughly 85% were seen once. The specimen sequenced was PBMCs. The receptor source for this set is a man aged 35-49 years in good health and CMV-seropositive.

The gene calls are TRBV9 and TRBJ2-1, with TRBD2 identical over 11 bases. Unmatched junction bases numbered 12, after V lost 1 base and J lost 0 bases. Germline assignment: CDR1 SGDLS and CDR2 YYNGEE. This CDR3 has 20 amino acids. The DNA for the CDR3 is TGTGCCAGCAGCGTACCCGGGACTAGCGGACCTATTAGCTCCTACAATGAGCAGTTCTTC. This translates into CASSVPGTSGPISSYNEQFF. The variable domain in full, with the rest retrieved from reference TRBV9 and TRBJ2-1, is DSGVTQTPKHLITATGQRVTLRCSPRSGDLSVYWYQQSLDQGLQFLIQYYNGEERAKGNILERFSAQQFPDLHSELNLSSLELGDSALYFCASSVPGTSGPISSYNEQFFGPGTRLTVL.

The chain recombines TRBV19 with TRBJ2-2; D remains ambiguous. The CDR3 is made up of 13 amino acids. The germline V gene encodes CDR1 LNHDA and CDR2 SQIVND (reference sequence). V gave up 5 bases and J gave up 2 bases, with 6 bases separating them. The CDR3 DNA is TGTGCCAGTAGTTTTCTAAACACCGGGGAGCTGTTTTTT. Translating gives CASSFLNTGELFF.

V and J are TRBV27 and TRBJ2-2; the match to TRBD1 covers 7 bases. The CDR3 runs to 17 residues. CDR1 is MNHEY, CDR2 SMNVEV, per germline (reference sequence). V shed 5 bases, J shed 0 bases, and the junction held 9 bases outside the gene matches. DNA of the CDR3: TGTGCCAGCAGTACCGCCGGGACAGCCGCGAACACCGGGGAGCTGTTTTTT. Translation gives CASSTAGTAANTGELFF.

The genes are TRBV7-8 and TRBJ1-3; D is undetermined. The CDR3 consists of 19 residues. Germline V gene lookup returns CDR1 SGHVS and CDR2 FQNEAQ. The V gene lost 2 bases and the J gene lost 2 bases, with 22 bases spanning the gap. The CDR3 loop is CASSLQFTFQQRAGNTIYF. The CDR3 coding sequence is TGTGCCAGCAGCTTACAGTTCACTTTCCAACAGCGGGCTGGAAACACCATATATTTT.

This sequence joins TRBV9 and TRBJ1-1; 8 nucleotides line up with TRBD1. The CDR3 is 19 amino acids. The trim removed 3 bases at V and 1 base at J, leaving 17 bases unmatched. Germline CDR1 is SGDLS and CDR2 is YYNGEE. CDR3 nucleotides: TGTGCCAGCAGCGCACAGGGCGGGGACAGGCCACCCGGGAACACTGAAGCTTTCTTT. This sequence encodes CASSAQGGDRPPGNTEAFF.

This clone was recorded only once. The chain links TRBV6-4 to TRBJ1-1, with unresolved D. The CDR3 loop spans 13 amino acids. Trimming removed 5 bases at V and 5 bases at J, with 12 bases between. Germline CDR1 reads MRHNA; CDR2 reads SNTAGT. The CDR3 DNA sequence: TGTGCCAGCAGTCGGGAAGCGGGAACTGAAGCTTTCTTT. Translating it yields CASSREAGTEAFF.

This chain links TRBV7-9 with TRBJ2-5; D not resolved. V lost 5 bases, J lost 6 bases, and 19 bases lay in between. Germline loops: CDR1 SEHNR, CDR2 FQNEAQ (reference sequence). This CDR3 is built from 15 residues. In DNA, the CDR3 is TGTGCCAGCAGCCGAAGTTCCCTCAATGAGCAGACCCAGTACTTC. This gives the protein CASSRSSLNEQTQYF.

This sequence joins TRBV19 and TRBJ1-5; D is ambiguous. The CDR3 totals 17 residues. Trimming cost V 6 bases and J 0 bases, with 18 bases left between them. Germline lookup yields CDR1 LNHDA and CDR2 SQIVND (reference sequence). In DNA form, the CDR3 reads TGTGCCAGTAGCCTTTTACAGATTTTCTATAGCAATCAGCCCCAGCATTTT. The encoded protein is CASSLLQIFYSNQPQHF.

This chain uses TRBV7-3 with TRBJ2-3; 10 bases are a match to TRBD2. CDR1 and CDR2 from the germline V gene are SGHTA and FQGTGA. Trimming took 5 bases from V and 0 from J; bases not matched to a gene: 2. This CDR3 region has 15 residues. The CDR3 DNA follows: TGTGCCAGCAGCCAAGCGGGAGGGAGCACAGATACGCAGTATTTT. Amino acids: CASSQAGGSTDTQYF.

The rearrangement links TRBV6-4 to TRBJ1-5; the D is unclear. Germline CDR1 MRHNA, CDR2 SNTAGT. Trimming removed 3 bases from V and 4 bases from J, with 13 bases in between. The CDR3 is 15 residues long. The CDR3 region is CASSERDLCNQPQHF. In DNA form, the CDR3 reads TGTGCCAGCAGTGAGAGGGATTTGTGTAATCAGCCCCAGCATTTT.

The genes are TRBV10-3 and TRBJ2-7; perhaps TRBD2 as D (6 bases). The CDR3 runs to 13 residues. V was pared by 6 bases and J by 5 bases, with 14 bases between. The germline V gene has CDR1 ENHRY and CDR2 SYGVKD. The CDR3, as DNA: TGTGCCATCAGCCCGGGAGAGGCGAACGAGCAGTACTTC. Translation gives CAISPGEANEQYF.

This chain uses TRBV2 with TRBJ2-3, with 8 bases aligning to TRBD2. Per the germline V gene, CDR1 is SNHLY and CDR2 is FYNNEI. This CDR3 is 16 amino acids long. J was trimmed by 2 bases and V by 3 bases; bases with no gene match: 7. Here the CDR3 DNA reads TGTGCCAGCAGTGATGGCGGGAGGCTATACACAGATACGCAGTATTTT. Translated: CASSDGGRLYTDTQYF.

This chain joins TRBV5-6 and TRBJ1-2; 10 bases are shared with TRBD1. This CDR3 is built from 15 residues. The V gene end was trimmed by 4 bases and the J gene end by 4 bases; junction bases not matched to a gene: 7. Germline loops: CDR1 SGHDT, CDR2 YYEEEE. The CDR3 nucleotides are TGTGCCAGCAGCCCACGGACAGGGGGTGTCTATGGCTACACCTTC. It specifies CASSPRTGGVYGYTF.

A word on this clone: Other DNA sequences in this sample translate to the same CDR3. The chain links TRBV20-1 to TRBJ2-7, with a possible D match to TRBD2 (6 bases). The CDR3 sequence is 11 residues long. CDR1 is DFQATT, CDR2 SNEGSKA, per germline (reference sequence). V was pared by 6 bases and J by 4 bases, with 10 bases between. This CDR3 reads CSATGGYEQYF. The CDR3 region has the DNA TGCAGTGCAACCGGAGGGTACGAGCAGTACTTC.

V usage is TRBV27 and J usage is TRBJ2-2; 10 bases fit TRBD1. Trimming took 1 base from V and 3 from J; bases not matched to a gene: 5. The CDR3 is 17 amino acids. Germline CDR1 reads MNHEY; CDR2 reads SMNVEV (reference sequence). CDR3 region: CASSLYGTGADTGELFF. Written as DNA, the CDR3 is TGTGCCAGCAGTTTATACGGGACAGGGGCGGACACCGGGGAGCTGTTTTTT.

The CDR3 nucleotides are TGTGCAAGTCGCTTCCTCTACTATGGCTACACCTTC. It codes for CASRFLYYGYTF. The rearrangement joins TRBV12-2 to TRBJ1-2. TRBV12-2 corresponds to a pseudogene. The CDR3 is 12 residues long.

CDR3 sequence reads: CASRRQGSYNEQFF. For the CDR3, the DNA is TGTGCCAGCAGAAGACAGGGGTCCTACAATGAGCAGTTCTTC. The rearrangement joins TRBV28 to TRBJ2-1, with 8 bases identical to TRBD1. V gave up 6 bases and J gave up 1 base; unmatched junction bases: 2. The CDR3 runs 14 residues. In germline, CDR1 is MDHEN, CDR2 SYDVKM.

The chain carries TRBV19 and TRBJ2-7; D is unresolved. The CDR3 consists of 13 residues. The V and J ends lost 10 bases and 6 bases respectively, with 19 bases between them. CDR1 and CDR2 from the germline V gene are LNHDA and SQIVND (reference sequence). The CDR3 region has the DNA TGTGCCACGCAAGGAGCCCTCAGCCGCGAGCAGTACTTC. Its protein is CATQGALSREQYF.

In the case of this clone: Sequence at one end of the junction differs from germline and may be a read error. This chain links TRBV27 with TRBJ2-2; TRBD1 aligns across 7 bases. CDR1 is MNHEY, CDR2 SMNVEV, per germline (reference sequence). The length of the CDR3 is 17 residues. CDR3 coding DNA: TGTGCCAGCAGTCCCCGACAGGGTGTGGCCGAACACCGGGGAGCTGTTTTT. It is translated as CASSPRQGVAEHRGAVF.

This rearrangement joins TRBV2 to TRBJ2-1, with TRBD1 matching 10 bases. The J segment lost 6 bases and the V segment lost 5 bases, leaving 7 bases of the junction unmatched. The CDR3 is 15 amino acids. Germline CDR1 reads SNHLY; CDR2 reads FYNNEI. The CDR3 coding sequence is TGTGCCAGCAGTCAGCTGCGGACAGGGGGCAATGAGCAGTTCTTC. Translating it yields CASSQLRTGGNEQFF.

The chain carries TRBV28 and TRBJ2-7; TRBD2 is a possible D gene (6 bases). The CDR3 sequence is 15 residues long. The V end was cut by 8 bases, the J end by 2 bases, with 19 bases between. The germline V gene has CDR1 MDHEN and CDR2 SYDVKM. This chain's CDR3 is CASLTTGLGPYEQYF. The DNA of the CDR3 is TGTGCCAGCCTAACAACGGGACTGGGCCCCTACGAGCAGTACTTC.

The CDR3 region is CASSFRGGVYEQYF. The CDR3 DNA follows: TGTGCCAGCAGTTTTAGAGGGGGGGTATACGAGCAGTACTTC. The rearrangement links TRBV28 to TRBJ2-7; D possibly corresponds to TRBD2 (7 bases). Looked up from germline, CDR1 is MDHEN and CDR2 is SYDVKM. Trimming removed 3 bases at V and 4 bases at J, with 13 bases between. The CDR3 consists of 14 residues.

The chain links TRBV28 to TRBJ2-1; possible D gene TRBD2, 5 bases. Germline V gene sequence: CDR1 MDHEN, CDR2 SYDVKM. Trimming took off 6 bases at V and 5 bases at J, with 26 bases between the two ends. The CDR3 totals 18 residues. The DNA of the CDR3 is TGTGCCAGCAGCTACACCGTACATGGAGTGAGAGGGCACAATGAGCAGTTCTTC. Translating gives CASSYTVHGVRGHNEQFF.

The genes are TRBV5-1 and TRBJ1-1, with 9 bases that match TRBD1. CDR1 and CDR2 from the germline V gene are SGHRS and YFSETQ. CDR3 size: 14 residues. Trimming cost V 2 bases and J 4 bases; bases outside gene matches: 3. The CDR3 protein is CASSLQGAGTEAFF. The CDR3 nucleotides are TGCGCCAGCAGCTTACAGGGGGCGGGCACTGAAGCTTTCTTT.

The V call is TRBV4-3, the J call TRBJ2-3; TRBD2 matches at 7 bases. With V trimmed by 0 bases and J by 1 base, 7 bases remained unmatched. This CDR3 comprises 17 residues. Germline CDR1 is LGHNA and CDR2 is YSLEER. The CDR3 reads CASSQDYGGGGTDTQYF. The CDR3 coding sequence is TGCGCCAGCAGCCAAGATTATGGGGGAGGGGGCACAGATACGCAGTATTTT.

The gene calls are TRBV2 and TRBJ1-1; the D gene is possibly TRBD1 (6 bases). Trimming removed 5 bases from V and 6 bases from J, with 19 bases in between. The CDR3 covers 15 residues. Germline V gives CDR1 SNHLY, CDR2 FYNNEI. CDR3 bases: TGTGCCAGCAGTAACAGGGTGTCTGACACTGCTGAAGCTTTCTTT. Its protein is CASSNRVSDTAEAFF. The full variable domain, rest sourced from reference TRBV2 and TRBJ1-1, is EPEVTQTPSHQVTQMGQEVILRCVPISNHLYFYWYRQILGQKVEFLVSFYNNEISEKSEIFDDQFSVERPDGSNFTLKIRSTKLEDSAMYFCASSNRVSDTAEAFFGQGTRLTVV.

The chain links TRBV28 to TRBJ2-3; TRBD1 matches 7 bases. The V and J ends lost 6 bases and 2 bases, in that order; junction bases with no gene match: 11. This CDR3 spans 16 amino acids. Germline assignment: CDR1 MDHEN and CDR2 SYDVKM. The CDR3: CASSTRTGRNTDTQYF. CDR3 DNA: TGTGCCAGCAGCACCCGGACAGGTCGGAACACAGATACGCAGTATTTT.